The present T cell receptor (beta chain) was sequenced within a study of blood T cell repertoires in COVID-19. Method: immunoSEQ multiplex PCR; TCRdb's copy keeps in-frame clones and lacks some. Of tens of thousands of clones detected, about 85% appear once; the ten largest clones hold over 12%. With V trimmed by 4 bases and J by 5 bases, 2 bases remained unmatched. Germline V lookup: CDR1 SNHLY, CDR2 FYNNEI. This CDR3 has 14 amino acids. This clonotype was sampled from a human donor in a cohort sampled during active COVID-19. The source material was peripheral blood. The chain carries TRBV2 and TRBJ1-6; 7 nucleotides agree with TRBD1. The CDR3, as DNA: TGTGCCAGCAGTGGACAGGGCAATAATTCACCCCTCCACTTT. Translation: CASSGQGNNSPLHF.